Listed below are T cell receptor beta chains from one sample, sequenced in a study of blood T cells in healthy people across ages. TCRdb independently ran MiXCR on the 5' RACE reads; one entry per CDR3 protein. The sample consists of around 750,000 distinct CDR3 sequences, approximately 55% of them appearing once. The specimen was blood. The source is an elderly man in good health. The CDR3 runs from the conserved cysteine through the conserved F or W. D genes are given only for firm matches. Clone size is shown for a subset of rows, as once, few, many or a class of expanded clone.

.	TRBV20-1	.	TRBJ2-7	CSARDYVGFSYEQYF	TGCAGTGCTAGAGATTATGTCGGCTTTTCCTACGAGCAGTACTTC
.	TRBV25-1	.	TRBJ2-7	CASSGVGAGPYEQYF	TGTGCCAGCAGTGGAGTTGGAGCGGGCCCCTACGAGCAGTACTTC
.	TRBV7-3	few	TRBJ2-3	CASSRQELYTDTQYF	TGTGCCAGCAGCCGTCAGGAGCTATACACAGATACGCAGTATTTT
.	TRBV11-3	.	TRBJ2-7	CASSLSAGAQYF	TGTGCCAGCAGCTTATCGGCGGGGGCCCAGTACTTC
.	TRBV10-2	.	TRBJ2-3	CASSGDTLPSTDTQYF	TGCGCCAGCAGTGGAGACACACTACCTTCCACAGATACGCAGTATTTT
TRBD1	TRBV20-1	.	TRBJ1-2	CSARTGGGGYTF	TGCAGTGCTCGGACAGGGGGGGGTGGCTACACCTTC
.	TRBV3-1	.	TRBJ2-1	CASRPYSGNEQFF	TGTGCCAGCAGACCTTATAGCGGCAATGAGCAGTTCTTC
TRBD1	TRBV5-1	.	TRBJ2-7	CASSLEGQGPYEQYF	TGCGCCAGCAGCTTGGAGGGACAGGGGCCATACGAGCAGTACTTC
.	TRBV5-1	.	TRBJ2-2	CASSFGDNTGELFF	TGCGCCAGCAGCTTTGGCGACAACACCGGGGAGCTGTTTTTT
TRBD1	TRBV30	once	TRBJ1-5	CAWSGGQVRNQPQHF	TGTGCCTGGAGTGGGGGACAGGTCCGAAATCAGCCCCAGCATTTT
.	TRBV28	.	TRBJ1-1	CASTPRGTEAFF	TGTGCCAGCACCCCCCGTGGGACTGAAGCTTTCTTT
.	TRBV3-1	.	TRBJ2-1	CASSHISDNEQFF	TGTGCCAGCAGCCATATTTCGGACAATGAGCAGTTCTTC
.	TRBV7-2	once	TRBJ2-5	CASSLAPRGAGETQYF	TGTGCCAGCAGCTTAGCCCCACGGGGCGCCGGAGAGACCCAGTACTTC
TRBD2	TRBV10-3	few	TRBJ2-1	CAISEGLAGGEQFF	TGTGCCATCAGTGAGGGACTAGCGGGAGGTGAGCAGTTCTTC
TRBD2	TRBV7-2	.	TRBJ2-1	CASSLFAGLGTYNEQFF	TGTGCCAGCAGCTTATTTGCAGGACTAGGCACCTACAATGAGCAGTTCTTC
.	TRBV4-2	.	TRBJ1-1	CASSQEGSSKAFF	TGTGCCAGCAGCCAAGAAGGTAGTTCTAAAGCTTTCTTT
.	TRBV30	.	TRBJ1-2	CAYDGESPYGYTF	TGTGCCTACGATGGGGAGAGTCCCTATGGCTACACCTTC
.	TRBV20-1	.	TRBJ2-5	CSARGTALQETQYF	TGCAGTGCTAGAGGGACAGCGCTCCAAGAGACCCAGTACTTC
.	TRBV7-9	.	TRBJ2-1	CASSPINRRTYYEQFF	TGTGCCAGCAGCCCTATTAACAGGAGAACTTACTATGAGCAGTTCTTC
TRBD1	TRBV18	.	TRBJ2-7	CASSPLTGSIGYEQYF	TGTGCCAGCTCACCACTGACAGGGTCAATTGGCTACGAGCAGTACTTC
.	TRBV14	.	TRBJ2-3	CASSQERGTVLTDTQYF	TGTGCCAGCAGCCAAGAAAGGGGGACGGTCCTCACAGATACGCAGTATTTT
.	TRBV20-1	.	TRBJ2-1	CSARRGLSYNEQFF	TGCAGTGCTAGAAGGGGCTTGTCCTACAATGAGCAGTTCTTC
.	TRBV6-2/TRBV6-3	few	TRBJ1-2	CASSYNERLYGYTF	TGTGCCAGCAGTTACAATGAGCGTCTCTATGGCTACACCTTC
TRBD1	TRBV2	.	TRBJ2-7	CASSLLQGGEYEQYF	TGTGCCAGCAGTCTACTACAGGGGGGAGAGTACGAGCAGTACTTC